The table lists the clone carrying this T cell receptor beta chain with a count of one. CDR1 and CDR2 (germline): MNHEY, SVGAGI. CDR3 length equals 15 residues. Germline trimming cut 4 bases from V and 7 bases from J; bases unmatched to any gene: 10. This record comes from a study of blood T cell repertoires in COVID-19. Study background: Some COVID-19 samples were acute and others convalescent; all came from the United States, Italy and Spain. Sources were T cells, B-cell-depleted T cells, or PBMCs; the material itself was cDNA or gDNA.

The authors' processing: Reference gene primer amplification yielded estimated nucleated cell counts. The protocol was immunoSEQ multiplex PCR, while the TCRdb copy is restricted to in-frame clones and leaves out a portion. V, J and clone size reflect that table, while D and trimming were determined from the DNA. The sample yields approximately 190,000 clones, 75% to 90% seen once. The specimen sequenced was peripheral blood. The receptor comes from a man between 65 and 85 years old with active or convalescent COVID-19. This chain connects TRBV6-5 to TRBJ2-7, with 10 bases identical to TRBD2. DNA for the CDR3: TGTGCCAGCAGTTTGGCTAGCGGGAGATCGGGGGAGCAGTACTTC. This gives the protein CASSLASGRSGEQYF.